Listed below are T cell receptor beta chains from one sample, sequenced in a study of early stage breast cancer tumors. Generated by immunoSEQ multiplex PCR, the TCRdb table keeps only in-frame clones and is missing some. The table records roughly 53,000 clones, under 95% of them present only once. The source material was blood. The source is a person between 70 and 80 years old with breast cancer. Both conserved end residues are part of each CDR3. Each record gives: D gene, V gene, J gene, clone size, CDR3 DNA, CDR3 protein. D genes are given only for firm matches. Clone size, where shown, is once, few, many, or a class for clones that have expanded.

>-|TRBV5-1|TRBJ1-3|-
TGCGCCAGCAGTACGGGGGTTGCCCTCGGAAACACCATATATTTT
CASSTGVALGNTIYF
>TRBD2|TRBV28|TRBJ2-7|once
TGTGCCAGCATTGCTGGGACTAGCGTGGGCGAGCAGTACTTC
CASIAGTSVGEQYF
>TRBD1|TRBV5-1|TRBJ1-2|-
TGCGCCAGCAGCTTGGGGACAGGGCTTGGCTACACCTTC
CASSLGTGLGYTF
>-|TRBV2|TRBJ1-1|-
TGTGCCAGCTCAGTGAACACTGAAGCTTTCTTT
CASSVNTEAFF
>TRBD1|TRBV18|TRBJ1-5|-
TGTGCCAGCTCACCCGGACAGGGGAATCAGCCCCAGCATTTT
CASSPGQGNQPQHF
>-|TRBV19|TRBJ1-1|-
TGTGCCACCCGGGGGGGGAAACCTGAAGCTTTCTTT
CATRGGKPEAFF
>TRBD1|TRBV10-3|TRBJ1-5|-
TGTGCCATCAGGGGGACAGGGGGTCAGCCCCAGCATTTT
CAIRGTGGQPQHF
>TRBD1|TRBV6-1|TRBJ2-7|-
TGTGCCAGCAGTGCCGCGGACAGGCGAGGGGTGCAGTACTTC
CASSAADRRGVQYF
>-|TRBV7-9|TRBJ2-2|-
TGTGCCAGCAGCTTATCGTTAACGAACACCGGGGAGCTGTTTTTT
CASSLSLTNTGELFF
>TRBD1|TRBV10-3|TRBJ1-2|few
TGTGCCAGCAGTACCAGGACAGGGGGTCCCTGGGGCTACACCTTC
CASSTRTGGPWGYTF
>TRBD2|TRBV2|TRBJ2-7|-
TGTGCCAGCAGTAGGACTAGCGGAGTCTACGAGCAGCACTTC
CASSRTSGVYEQHF
>-|TRBV7-9|TRBJ2-7|-
TGTGCCAGCAGCCAGGGATTGGACGTCTACGAGCAGTACTTC
CASSQGLDVYEQYF
>-|TRBV10-1|TRBJ2-1|-
TGCGCCAGCAGTGAGTCGGCGGGGGCGATGAATGAGCAGTTCTTC
CASSESAGAMNEQFF
>-|TRBV9|TRBJ1-1|-
TGTGCCAGCAGCCCGACACAGGGCCCGAACACTGAAGCTTTCTTT
CASSPTQGPNTEAFF
>TRBD2|TRBV2|TRBJ2-7|-
TGTGCCAGCAGGAAGGGGACTAGCGGCCTTTACGAGCAGTACTTC
CASRKGTSGLYEQYF
>-|TRBV27|TRBJ1-2|-
TGTGCCAGCAGGTGGGAGGGGAAAGCTAACTATGGCTACACCTTC
CASRWEGKANYGYTF
>TRBD1|TRBV5-1|TRBJ1-4|once
TGCGCCAGCAGCTCGAATCCGGGACAGTTGAAGGAACTGTTTTTT
CASSSNPGQLKELFF
>TRBD2|TRBV5-1|TRBJ2-2|-
TGCGCCAGCAGCATTCAAGGGACTAGCGTCACCGGGGAGCTGTTTTTT
CASSIQGTSVTGELFF
>-|TRBV7-2|TRBJ1-4|-
TGTGCCAGCAGCTTTCCGACGGGGGGGGATGAAAAACTGTTTTTT
CASSFPTGGDEKLFF
>-|TRBV7-9|TRBJ1-1|-
TGTGCCAGCAGCTTCGGTGGGGTCGGGGCTGAAGCTTTCTTT
CASSFGGVGAEAFF
>-|TRBV28|TRBJ2-3|-
TGTGCCAGCAGTTCAGGGGATATTAGGGCAGATACGCAGTATTTT
CASSSGDIRADTQYF
>TRBD1|TRBV9|TRBJ1-2|-
TGTGCCAGCAGCGTGGGTAGGACAGGGTTAGCTAACTATGGCTACACCTTC
CASSVGRTGLANYGYTF
>-|TRBV11-2|TRBJ1-2|-
TGTGCCAGCAGCCCACCCTTAGAGAGCTATGGCTACACCTTC
CASSPPLESYGYTF
>-|TRBV29-1|TRBJ1-4|-
TGCAGCGTGCCTGACTCCGCAACTAATGAAAAACTGTTTTTT
CSVPDSATNEKLFF
>TRBD1|TRBV6-5|TRBJ1-2|-
TGTGCCAGCAGTTACTCCTTTACCGGACAGGGGGTTGGCTACACCTTC
CASSYSFTGQGVGYTF
>TRBD1|TRBV27|TRBJ1-2|-
TGTGCCAGCAGTTTGCGAGGGGGCTTCGATGGCTACACCTTC
CASSLRGGFDGYTF
>TRBD2|TRBV27|TRBJ2-1|-
TGTGCCAGCAGTTTATCGGGGACTAGCGGGAGCGGCGGTGAGCAGTTCTTC
CASSLSGTSGSGGEQFF
>-|TRBV6-1|TRBJ2-1|-
TGTGCCAGCAGTGAATTAACTAGCTTTTACAATGAGCAGTTCTTC
CASSELTSFYNEQFF
>TRBD1|TRBV5-1|TRBJ2-2|-
TGCGCCAGCAGCCCCCTACCTGGGACAGTCAACACCGGGGAGCTGTTTTTT
CASSPLPGTVNTGELFF